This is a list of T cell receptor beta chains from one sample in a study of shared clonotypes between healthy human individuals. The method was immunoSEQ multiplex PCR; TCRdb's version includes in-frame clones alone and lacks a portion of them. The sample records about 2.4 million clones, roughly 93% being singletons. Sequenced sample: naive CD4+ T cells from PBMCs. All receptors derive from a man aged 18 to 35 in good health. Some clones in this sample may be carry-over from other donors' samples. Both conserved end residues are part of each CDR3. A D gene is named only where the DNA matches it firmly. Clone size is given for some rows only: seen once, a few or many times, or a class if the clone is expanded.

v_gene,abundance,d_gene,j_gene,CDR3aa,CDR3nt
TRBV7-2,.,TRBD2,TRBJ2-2,CASSTPPGTSILAGELFF,TGTGCCAGCAGCACACCCCCCGGGACTAGCATACTCGCCGGGGAGCTGTTTTTT
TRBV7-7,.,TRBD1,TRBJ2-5,CASSNRQGRQETQYF,TGTGCCAGCAGCAACAGACAGGGACGACAAGAGACCCAGTACTTC
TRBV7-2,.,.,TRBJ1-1,CASSLRAGAFF,TGTGCCAGCAGCTTAAGGGCGGGGGCTTTCTTT
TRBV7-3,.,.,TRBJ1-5,CASSLTGNQPQHF,TGTGCCAGCAGCTTAACAGGGAATCAGCCCCAGCATTTT
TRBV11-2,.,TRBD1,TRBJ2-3,CASSPRRDRGGYTQYF,TGTGCCAGCAGCCCCCGGAGGGACAGGGGGGGTTATACGCAGTATTTT
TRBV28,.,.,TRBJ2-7,CASSGSYEQYF,TGTGCCAGCAGTGGGTCCTACGAGCAGTACTTC
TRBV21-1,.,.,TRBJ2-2,CASSISTGWRLFF,TGTGCCAGCAGCATAAGCACTGGTTGGCGGCTGTTTTTT
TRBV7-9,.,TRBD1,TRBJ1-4,CASSSGTAAYEKLFF,TGTGCCAGCAGCTCCGGGACAGCCGCTTATGAAAAACTGTTTTTT
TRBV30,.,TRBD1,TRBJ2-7,CAWSSGQGSNEQYF,TGTGCCTGGAGTAGCGGACAGGGAAGTAACGAGCAGTACTTC
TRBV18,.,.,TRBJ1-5,CASSPTEGIYSNQPQHF,TGTGCCAGCTCACCAACAGAGGGGATTTATAGCAATCAGCCCCAGCATTTT
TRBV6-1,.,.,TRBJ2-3,CASSATAPGTQYF,TGTGCCAGCAGTGCCACGGCTCCAGGTACGCAGTATTTT
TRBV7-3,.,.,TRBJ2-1,CASSFAGGSNEQFF,TGTGCCAGCAGCTTCGCCGGGGGCTCTAATGAGCAGTTCTTC
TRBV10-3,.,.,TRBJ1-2,CAIRDRDTVSLGYTF,TGTGCCATCAGGGACCGGGACACAGTGTCTTTGGGCTACACCTTC
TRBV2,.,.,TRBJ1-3,CASTGTGGNTIYF,TGTGCCAGCACCGGGACGGGGGGAAACACCATATATTTT
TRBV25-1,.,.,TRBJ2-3,CASSAPGVGDTQYF,TGTGCCAGCAGTGCACCAGGGGTTGGAGATACGCAGTATTTT
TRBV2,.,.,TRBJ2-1,CASSAISYNEQFF,TGTGCCAGCAGTGCGATTAGCTATAATGAGCAGTTCTTC
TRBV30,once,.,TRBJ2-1,CACGQGETSGSYNEQFF,TGTGCCTGCGGACAGGGGGAGACTAGCGGGTCCTACAATGAGCAGTTCTTC
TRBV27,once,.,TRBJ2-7,CASSLGGGPLGRYF,TGTGCCAGCAGTTTAGGCGGCGGACCCCTAGGAAGGTACTTC
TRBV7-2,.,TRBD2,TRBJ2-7,CASSWGGEAGEEQYF,TGTGCCAGCAGCTGGGGAGGGGAGGCGGGAGAAGAGCAGTACTTC
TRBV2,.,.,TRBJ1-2,CASSVEQGGNYGYTF,TGTGCCAGCAGTGTAGAACAGGGAGGGAACTATGGCTACACCTTC
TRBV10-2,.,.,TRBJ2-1,CASRNLYNEQFF,TGCGCCAGCAGGAACTTATACAATGAGCAGTTCTTC
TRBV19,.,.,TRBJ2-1,CASSDGSSYNEQFF,TGTGCCAGTAGTGACGGGAGTTCCTACAATGAGCAGTTCTTC